Following are 26 T cell receptor beta chains from one sample sequenced in a study of technical replicates of blood from a handful of donors. Sequencing was performed with immunoSEQ multiplex PCR; in TCRdb, only in-frame clones are kept and a portion is missing. Of nearly 95,000 clones listed, about 96% were seen once; the top ten hold approximately 0.35%. The sequenced sample was T cells isolated from PBMCs. The source of these receptors is a human donor in good health.

This rearrangement joins TRBV14 to TRBJ2-1; D perhaps matches TRBD2 (6 bases). Germline lookup yields CDR1 SGHDN and CDR2 FVKESK. This CDR3 has 13 residues. The germline V and J ends were trimmed by 3 bases and 3 bases, with 6 bases remaining between them. The CDR3 sequence: CASSQTSYNEQFF. DNA of the CDR3: TGTGCCAGCAGCCAGACTAGCTACAATGAGCAGTTCTTC.

The CDR3 loop reads CASSSRTRQGNQPQHF. The CDR3 nucleotides read TGTGCCAGCAGTTCGAGGACCCGACAGGGCAATCAGCCCCAGCATTTT. The chain has TRBV2 and TRBJ1-5, with D maybe TRBD1 (6 bases). V gave up 5 bases and J gave up 2 bases, with 16 bases separating them. This CDR3 region has 16 residues. Per the germline V gene, CDR1 is SNHLY and CDR2 is FYNNEI.

The chain has TRBV7-2 and TRBJ2-7, with a tentative D call TRBD1 (6 bases). Germline V gene data show CDR1 as SGHTA and CDR2 as FQGNSA. Deletions cut 3 bases from V and 3 bases from J, with 12 bases between. The CDR3 sequence is 14 residues long. In nucleotides, the CDR3 is TGTGCCAGCAGCTTCGAGACAGGAGACTACGAGCAGTACTTC. Translating gives CASSFETGDYEQYF.

The V gene is TRBV15, the J gene TRBJ1-4; 9 positions agree with TRBD1. This CDR3 comprises 14 residues. Trimming at V came to 8 bases and at J to 5 bases, leaving 6 bases not matched to a gene. Germline V gene sequence: CDR1 LNHNV, CDR2 YYDKDF (reference sequence). As DNA, the CDR3 is TGTGCCACCCTTAGCGGGACAGGGAATGAAAAACTGTTTTTT. It encodes CATLSGTGNEKLFF.

This clone has a single count. This chain links TRBV20-1 with TRBJ1-5; 7 bases line up with TRBD1. Germline CDR1 and CDR2: DFQATT and SNEGSKA (reference sequence). V was clipped by 8 bases and J by 7 bases; unmatched bases: 5. This CDR3 spans 11 amino acids. CDR3 residues: CSLQGSQPQHF. CDR3 DNA: TGCAGTCTACAGGGGTCCCAGCCCCAGCATTTT.

The gene calls are TRBV7-6 and TRBJ2-1; the match to TRBD2 covers 8 bases. V was clipped by 3 bases and J by 9 bases; unmatched bases: 7. The CDR3 runs 14 residues. CDR1 is SGHVS, CDR2 FNYEAQ, per germline. The CDR3 sequence is CASSFQREITEQFF. CDR3 in DNA: TGTGCCAGCAGCTTCCAGCGGGAGATAACTGAGCAGTTCTTC.

The V call is TRBV6-6, the J call TRBJ2-7, with 9 bases aligning to TRBD1. The CDR3 is 15 amino acids. Germline V gene data show CDR1 as MNHNY and CDR2 as SVGAGI (reference sequence). J gave up 12 bases and V 11 bases, and 23 bases lay outside the gene matches. CDR3 residues: CAESGQGYGLAVRYF. CDR3 DNA: TGTGCCGAGTCGGGACAGGGATATGGTCTAGCGGTTCGGTACTTC.

This sequence joins TRBV4-2 and TRBJ1-4, with D maybe TRBD1 (5 bases). V lost 4 bases, J lost 0 bases, and 18 bases lay in between. The CDR3 has 18 amino acids. Germline CDR1 and CDR2: LGHNA and YNFKEQ. CDR3 amino acids: CASSPTSGSSATNEKLFF. The CDR3 DNA reads as TGTGCCAGCAGCCCAACCTCAGGGTCAAGTGCAACTAATGAAAAACTGTTTTTT.

This chain connects TRBV6-5 to TRBJ1-2; a possible D gene is TRBD1 (5 bases). V was shortened by 6 bases and J by 8 bases, with 13 bases between the two germline ends. The germline gives CDR1 MNHEY, CDR2 SVGAGI. The CDR3 contains 12 residues. The CDR3 DNA is TGTGCCAGCAGCGGGACGGGGGAGGGCTACACCTTC. It is translated as CASSGTGEGYTF.

This chain connects TRBV5-4 to TRBJ1-1; perhaps TRBD1 as D (5 bases). V lost 0 bases, J lost 3 bases, and 6 bases lay in between. CDR3 length equals 13 residues. In germline, CDR1 is SGHNT, CDR2 YYREEE (reference sequence). The CDR3 spells CASSLGGDTEAFF. CDR3 in DNA: TGTGCCAGCAGCTTGGGGGGGGACACTGAAGCTTTCTTT.

The V call is TRBV25-1, the J call TRBJ1-5, with 8 bases that match TRBD1. The CDR3 consists of 15 residues. J lost 1 base, V lost 4 bases, and 3 bases had no gene match. Germline V gene data show CDR1 as MGHDK and CDR2 as SYGVNS. The chain's CDR3 is CASSGGQGSNQPQHF. In DNA, the CDR3 is TGTGCCAGCAGTGGTGGACAGGGAAGCAATCAGCCCCAGCATTTT.

The chain links TRBV5-1 to TRBJ1-1; D is possibly TRBD1 (6 bases). Germline V gene data show CDR1 as SGHRS and CDR2 as YFSETQ. Trimming took 0 bases from V and 6 from J, leaving 12 bases between them. This CDR3 has 14 residues. CDR3 amino acids: CASSLAGDTAEAFF. CDR3 DNA: TGCGCCAGCAGCTTGGCAGGGGATACGGCTGAAGCTTTCTTT.

This chain joins TRBV6-6 and TRBJ2-3; 9 bases align to TRBD2. The junction had 10 bases not matched to a gene; V was cut back by 5 bases and J by 4 bases. This CDR3 comprises 16 residues. Germline V gene data show CDR1 as MNHNY and CDR2 as SVGAGI (reference sequence). The CDR3 loop reads CASSPRVAGVADTQYF. For the CDR3, the DNA is TGTGCCAGCAGTCCCCGGGTAGCGGGAGTGGCAGATACGCAGTATTTT.

The V and J genes are TRBV19 and TRBJ2-1; 9 nucleotides align to TRBD2. Germline loops: CDR1 LNHDA, CDR2 SQIVND (reference sequence). The CDR3 runs to 16 residues. V was pared by 7 bases and J by 5 bases, with 12 bases of the junction left unmatched. Written as DNA, the CDR3 is TGTGCCAGTACTCCTCCGACTAGCGGAAGTAACAATGAGCAGTTCTTC. Amino acids: CASTPPTSGSNNEQFF.

This chain links TRBV6-5 with TRBJ2-7; 9 bases are a match to TRBD2. V gave up 2 bases and J gave up 3 bases; unmatched junction bases: 5. Germline assignment: CDR1 MNHEY and CDR2 SVGAGI. The CDR3 is made up of 15 amino acids. CDR3 sequence reads: CASSYRASGVYEQYF. The CDR3 DNA reads as TGTGCCAGCAGTTACCGGGCTAGCGGGGTCTACGAGCAGTACTTC.

As DNA, the CDR3 is TGCAGTGCCCCAGGGTCCGGGACTCTGTTCTTC. It encodes CSAPGSGTLFF. This chain connects TRBV20-1 to TRBJ2-1, with a possible D match to TRBD2 (6 bases). CDR1 is DFQATT, CDR2 SNEGSKA, per germline (reference sequence). Trimming shortened V by 6 bases and J by 15 bases, and 18 bases separated the two germline ends. This CDR3 spans 11 amino acids.

The chain carries TRBV5-4 and TRBJ2-1; D unresolved. The CDR3 contains 11 residues. V gave up 2 bases and J gave up 9 bases, with 6 bases separating them. CDR1 is SGHNT and CDR2 is YYREEE in the germline V gene (reference sequence). DNA of the CDR3: TGTGCCAGCAGCTTCGGGTTTGAGCAGTTCTTC. Its protein is CASSFGFEQFF.

The chain links TRBV6-6 to TRBJ2-1; 9 nucleotides align to TRBD1. V lost 5 bases and J lost 6; bases outside the gene matches: 5. Germline lookup yields CDR1 MNHNY and CDR2 SVGAGI (reference sequence). CDR3 length: 14 residues. The CDR3 nucleotides read TGTGCCAGCAGTATGGACAGGGGATTCAATGAGCAGTTCTTC. Protein sequence: CASSMDRGFNEQFF.

The J gene is TRBJ2-2, the V gene TRBV19, with a possible D match to TRBD2 (7 bases). CDR3 length: 15 amino acids. The germline gives CDR1 LNHDA, CDR2 SQIVND (reference sequence). Deletions cut 10 bases from V and 2 bases from J, with 17 bases between. The CDR3 DNA reads TGTGCCACCACGAGGGAGGGGGGCAACACCGGGGAGCTGTTTTTT. It encodes CATTREGGNTGELFF.

This clone was found once. V gene TRBV2 combines with J gene TRBJ1-5; TRBD1 matches 7 bases. The junction had 6 bases not matched to a gene; V was cut back by 3 bases and J by 1 base. The CDR3 is made up of 16 amino acids. Germline V CDR1 and CDR2: SNHLY, FYNNEI. In nucleotides, the CDR3 is TGTGCCAGCAGTGACCCAAGACAGGGAAGCAATCAGCCCCAGCATTTT. It specifies CASSDPRQGSNQPQHF.

The gene calls are TRBV30 and TRBJ2-3, with D perhaps TRBD1 (5 bases). This CDR3 contains 11 residues. Germline lookup yields CDR1 GTSNPN and CDR2 SVGIG (reference sequence). Trimming took off 8 bases at V and 1 base at J, with 7 bases between the two ends. The CDR3: CAQGGTDTQYF. CDR3 DNA sequence: TGTGCCCAAGGGGGCACAGATACGCAGTATTTT.

J is TRBJ2-3 and V is TRBV7-3, with 13 bases aligning to TRBD2. The CDR3 is 17 amino acids. The germline V gene has CDR1 SGHTA and CDR2 FQGTGA. Unmatched junction bases numbered 6, after V lost 4 bases and J lost 2 bases. The CDR3 coding sequence is TGTGCCAGCAGCTACGGGACTAGCGGGGTCCACACAGATACGCAGTATTTT. Translated: CASSYGTSGVHTDTQYF. Drawing the rest from reference TRBV7-3 and TRBJ2-3, the complete variable domain is GAGVSQTPSNKVTEKGKYVELRCDPISGHTALYWYRQSLGQGPEFLIYFQGTGAADDSGLPNDRFFAVRPEGSVSTLKIQRTERGDSAVYLCASSYGTSGVHTDTQYFGPGTRLTVL.

This chain uses TRBV27 with TRBJ2-7; unclear D gene. CDR3 length equals 14 residues. From germline, CDR1 is MNHEY and CDR2 SMNVEV (reference sequence). V lost 7 bases and J lost 2, with 15 bases in between. The CDR3 reads CASNVLDGTYEQYF. DNA of the CDR3: TGTGCCAGCAACGTTCTAGACGGTACCTACGAGCAGTACTTC.

This rearrangement joins TRBV6-5 to TRBJ1-5; no clear D. The CDR3 runs 14 residues. CDR1 is MNHEY, CDR2 SVGAGI, per germline. With 9 bases removed from V and 7 bases from J, the gap between germline ends came to 19 bases. CDR3 in amino acids: CASSERSAEQPQHF. DNA for the CDR3: TGTGCCAGTTCCGAGAGGTCGGCGGAGCAGCCCCAGCATTTT.

The genes are TRBV11-3 and TRBJ2-7; D unclear. This CDR3 comprises 14 residues. Germline CDR1 is SGHNT and CDR2 is YENEEA. V lost 1 base to trimming and J lost 4 bases, with 11 bases between them. The DNA of the CDR3 is TGTGCCAGCAGCTTAGTGGCAGATTTATACGAGCAGTACTTC. Translating gives CASSLVADLYEQYF.

The J gene is TRBJ1-5, the V gene TRBV2; 8 positions match TRBD1. Germline V lookup: CDR1 SNHLY, CDR2 FYNNEI. V was clipped by 2 bases and J by 5 bases; unmatched bases: 2. The CDR3 length is 14 residues. The CDR3, as DNA: TGTGCCAGCAGTGAACAGGGGGCAGATCAGCCCCAGCATTTT. Its protein product is CASSEQGADQPQHF.